This TCR beta chain emerged from a study of blood T cell repertoires in COVID-19. Per the germline V gene, CDR1 is KGHSH and CDR2 is LQKENI. V lost 5 bases to trimming and J lost 7 bases; unmatched junction nucleotides: 8. The CDR3 contains 15 residues. The assay was immunoSEQ multiplex PCR, and TCRdb's table has in-frame clones only and misses some. The sample shows roughly 410,000 clones, over 75% of them seen only once. The chain has TRBV18 and TRBJ2-2; the match to TRBD1 covers 9 bases. The specimen sequenced was peripheral blood. The clonotype originates from a woman aged 55-75 years with COVID-19, enrolled during active disease. CDR3 in amino acids: CASSSGQGTIGELFF. As DNA, the CDR3 is TGTGCCAGCTCATCAGGACAGGGGACGATCGGGGAGCTGTTTTTT.